This TCR beta chain was sequenced for a study of blood T cells in healthy people across ages. Study-wide points: A greater number of naive CD4+ cells and higher diversity distinguished long-lived donors from aged donors. With donor CMV status unknown, expanded clonotype changes were possibly confounded.

It was with a sample-barcoded 5' primer and a J-beta primer mix that a second PCR of about 6 to 12 cycles was run. Using its own MiXCR run on the 5' RACE reads, TCRdb lists one record per CDR3 protein. The top ten clones hold roughly 20% of a sample with approximately 730,000 distinct CDR3 sequences, approximately 39% of them seen once. Approximately 9.7 milliliters was the volume of peripheral blood drawn from each donor. The sample holds many counts of this clonotype. Its antigen is as yet unknown. In germline, CDR1 is LGHNA, CDR2 YSLEER. V was shortened by 0 bases and J by 2 bases, with 14 bases between the two germline ends. The CDR3 runs 16 residues.

Material: blood. This TCR was recovered from a woman aged 60-75 years in good health. The chain is built from TRBV4-3 and TRBJ2-7; D might be TRBD2 (5 bases). DNA for the CDR3: TGCGCCAGCAGCCAAGATCCGGACTTAAGTCCCTACGAGCAGTACTTC. Encoded protein: CASSQDPDLSPYEQYF.